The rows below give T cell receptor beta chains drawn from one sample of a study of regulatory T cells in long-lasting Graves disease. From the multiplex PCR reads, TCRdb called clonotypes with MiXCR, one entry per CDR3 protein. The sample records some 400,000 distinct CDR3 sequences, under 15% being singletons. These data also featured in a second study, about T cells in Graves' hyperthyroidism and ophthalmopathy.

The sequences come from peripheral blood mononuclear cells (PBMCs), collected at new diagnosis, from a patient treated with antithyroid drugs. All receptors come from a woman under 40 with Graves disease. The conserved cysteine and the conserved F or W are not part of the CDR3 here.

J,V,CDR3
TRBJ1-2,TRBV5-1,ASSSSRGYGYGYT
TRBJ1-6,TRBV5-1,ASSLALDSNSPLH
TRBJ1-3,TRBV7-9,ASSLARARSGNTIY
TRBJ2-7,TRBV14,GSSVRVTGTSTAEQY
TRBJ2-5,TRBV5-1,ASSLGNRQETQY
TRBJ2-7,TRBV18,ASSPPSGNEQY
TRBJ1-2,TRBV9,ASSVGERGYT
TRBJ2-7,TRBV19,ASSIQGQGYEQY
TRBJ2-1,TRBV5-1,ASRPGLTNNEQF
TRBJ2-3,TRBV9,ASSKRGGGDTQY
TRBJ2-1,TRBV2,ASSERDSGLGRNEQS
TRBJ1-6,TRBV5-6,ASSFGQGGSPLH
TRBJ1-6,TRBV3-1,ASSTGTNNSPLH
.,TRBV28,ASSLGRGEVYEQY
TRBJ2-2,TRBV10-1,ATSGAGELF
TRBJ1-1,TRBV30,AWSDRAPTEAF
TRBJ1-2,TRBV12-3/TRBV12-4,ASSLRLGDYGYT
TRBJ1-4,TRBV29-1,SVVGVGEDEKLF
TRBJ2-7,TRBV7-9,ASSRQPYKQY
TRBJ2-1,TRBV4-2,ASSQDSRDEQF
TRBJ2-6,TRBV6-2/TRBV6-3,ASTQTWSGGTGANVLT
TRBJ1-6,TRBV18,ASSPPGQGTSPLH
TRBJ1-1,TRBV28,ASSWGQSTPNTEAF
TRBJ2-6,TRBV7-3,ASSPQGGGANVLT
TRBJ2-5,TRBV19,ASSMVSGQGPQETQY
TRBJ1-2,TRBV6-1,ASTSNGPNYGYT
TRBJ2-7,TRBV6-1,ASSDDPPSSYEQY
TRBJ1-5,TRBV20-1,SASESLRQYQPQH
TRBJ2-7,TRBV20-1,SARGPGLSYEQY
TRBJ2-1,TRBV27,ASSFRSGINEQF
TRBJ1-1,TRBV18,ASSPREGAEAF
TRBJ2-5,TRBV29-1,SVEVAGEETQY
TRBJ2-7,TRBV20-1,SAAGGTSGYEQY
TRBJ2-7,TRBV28,ASSLKVAGVSSYEQY
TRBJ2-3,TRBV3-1,ASSQGRAGGSTDTQY
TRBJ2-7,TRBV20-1,SARSSGTSIYEQY
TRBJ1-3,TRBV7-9,ASSTTGGSGNTIY
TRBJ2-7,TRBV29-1,SVEGLAGPNSYEQY
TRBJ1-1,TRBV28,ASRDPGTEAF
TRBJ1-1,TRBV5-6,ASLGGTSLFSEAF
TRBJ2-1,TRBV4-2,ASSQAGRDGNEQF
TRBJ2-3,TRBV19,ASSTPPGRDPTDTQY
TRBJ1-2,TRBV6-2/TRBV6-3,ASSYSMVESNGYT
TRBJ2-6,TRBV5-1,ASRAGTSGPSGANVLT
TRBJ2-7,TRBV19,ASSTTTSYEQY
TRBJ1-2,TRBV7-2,ASSPPGSNLYGYT
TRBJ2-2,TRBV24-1,ATNAANTGELF
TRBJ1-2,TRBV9,ASSPRFGQGRDGYT
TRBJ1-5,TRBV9,ASSTGRGEPQH